One sample yielded the 4 T cell receptor beta chains listed below, sequenced in a study of shared clonotypes between healthy human individuals. TCRdb's table, derived via immunoSEQ multiplex PCR, lists solely in-frame clones and lacks some. The sample holds a few million clones, 85% to 95% seen once. Sequencing used naive CD4+ T cells from PBMCs. Subset of the sample: CD45RA+ positively selected. The source of these receptors is a man between 18 and 35 years old in good health. Some clones in this sample may be carry-over from other donors' samples.

CDR3 sequence: CASSREDAGELFF. The CDR3 coding sequence is TGTGCCAGCAGCAGGGAGGACGCGGGGGAGCTGTTTTTT. The chain joins TRBV9 to TRBJ2-2, with a weak D call TRBD2 (6 bases). V was trimmed by 4 bases and J by 8 bases, leaving 12 bases between them. CDR1 and CDR2 from the germline V gene are SGDLS and YYNGEE. The CDR3 is 13 residues long.

The chain's CDR3 is CASSVVSPNTEAFF. CDR3 coding DNA: TGTGCCAGCAGCGTAGTTTCCCCGAACACTGAAGCTTTCTTT. The chain couples TRBV9 to TRBJ1-1; D unclear. CDR1 is SGDLS, CDR2 YYNGEE, per germline. This CDR3 region has 14 residues. The V and J ends lost 0 bases and 1 base respectively, with 7 bases between them.

A single count supports this clone. V gene TRBV5-4 combines with J gene TRBJ2-7, with D perhaps TRBD2 (6 bases). This CDR3 contains 17 residues. Germline lookup yields CDR1 SGHNT and CDR2 YYREEE (reference sequence). V lost 3 bases and J lost 0, with 19 bases in between. The CDR3 nucleotides read TGTGCCAGCAGCTCCCGCCTGTGGGGGGATCCCTCCTACGAGCAGTACTTC. Its translation is CASSSRLWGDPSYEQYF.

V usage is TRBV9 and J usage is TRBJ2-3, with D unresolved. The CDR3 runs 16 residues. Germline V CDR1 and CDR2: SGDLS, YYNGEE. Trimming removed 0 bases from V and 5 bases from J, with 16 bases in between. The CDR3 nucleotides read TGTGCCAGCAGCGTAGAAGACGGAGCCCTGGGAGATACGCAGTATTTT. Its translation: CASSVEDGALGDTQYF. Using reference TRBV9 and TRBJ2-3 for the parts outside the CDR3, the full variable domain is DSGVTQTPKHLITATGQRVTLRCSPRSGDLSVYWYQQSLDQGLQFLIQYYNGEERAKGNILERFSAQQFPDLHSELNLSSLELGDSALYFCASSVEDGALGDTQYFGPGTRLTVL.